This T cell receptor (beta chain) was recorded in a study of blood T cell repertoires in COVID-19. Study-level background: Acute and convalescent COVID-19 specimens originated in the United States, Italy and Spain. T cells, B-cell-depleted T cells, or PBMCs supplied cDNA or gDNA.

Germline-derived CDR1 and CDR2 are GTSNPN and SVGIG (reference sequence). V was trimmed by 8 bases and J by 1 base, leaving 11 bases between them. The CDR3 covers 12 residues. In the source study's methods: Researchers report that nucleated cell counts were estimated from reference gene primer amplification. The table came from immunoSEQ multiplex PCR; TCRdb's copy has only in-frame clones and leaves some out. D and trimming were read from the DNA, whereas the V and J calls and clone size are those reported in that table. The sample consists of approximately 45,000 clones, approximately 86% of them appearing once.

The TCR was taken from a human donor in a cohort sampled during active COVID-19. The sample taken for sequencing was peripheral blood. The chain joins TRBV30 to TRBJ2-5; tentative D call: TRBD2 (5 bases). The CDR3 region has the DNA TGTGCCGCCGGACTGAGCCAAGAGACCCAGTACTTC. Translating gives CAAGLSQETQYF.